Below, 14 T cell receptor beta chains from the same sample are listed, as sequenced in a study of T cells in localized non-small cell lung cancer. Some clones are missing from TCRdb's copy, which holds only in-frame ones; the method was immunoSEQ multiplex PCR. The top ten hold about 10% of the sample, which has about 43,000 clones, over 75% seen once. The sample here was PBMCs, taken before any cancer treatment. These receptors all come from a woman aged 35 to 70 with stage II lung adenocarcinoma.

There are a few counts of this clone. J is TRBJ2-5 and V is TRBV4-2, with a possible D match to TRBD1 (6 bases). Trimming pared 0 bases from V and 5 bases from J, leaving 7 bases between. CDR3 length: 13 residues. Germline CDR1 and CDR2: LGHNA and YNFKEQ. The DNA of the CDR3 is TGTGCCAGCAGCCAAGATAGGGGGGAGACCCAGTACTTC. Translated: CASSQDRGETQYF.

V gene TRBV28 combines with J gene TRBJ2-3; possible D gene TRBD1, 6 bases. V was shortened by 5 bases and J by 0 bases, with 12 bases between the two germline ends. This CDR3 has 15 amino acids. Per germline, CDR1 MDHEN and CDR2 SYDVKM. The CDR3 spells CASSPQGRSTDTQYF. DNA of the CDR3: TGTGCCAGCAGTCCACAGGGAAGGAGCACAGATACGCAGTATTTT.

The chain joins TRBV28 to TRBJ1-1; D might be TRBD1 (6 bases). V shed 7 bases and J shed 4 bases, with 19 bases lying between them. Germline V gene lookup returns CDR1 MDHEN and CDR2 SYDVKM. The CDR3 runs 15 residues. This CDR3 reads CASTLGGNSVTEAFF. For the CDR3, the DNA is TGTGCCAGCACTCTAGGGGGAAATTCAGTCACTGAAGCTTTCTTT.

CDR3 protein: CASSLAGHTGELFF. As DNA, the CDR3 is TGTGCCAGCAGCTTAGCGGGGCACACCGGGGAGCTGTTTTTT. This chain uses TRBV5-4 with TRBJ2-2; 7 positions agree with TRBD2. There are 14 residues in the CDR3. The ends lost 2 bases at V and 3 bases at J; junction bases unmatched: 1. CDR1 and CDR2 from the germline V gene are SGHNT and YYREEE (reference sequence).

The chain employs TRBV4-2 and TRBJ1-5; D remains unclear. Trimming took 0 bases from V and 9 from J, leaving 9 bases between them. CDR3 length: 13 amino acids. Per the germline V gene, CDR1 is LGHNA and CDR2 is YNFKEQ. The CDR3, as DNA: TGTGCCAGCAGCCAAGACCCTGTTCCGCCCCAGCATTTT. Its translation is CASSQDPVPPQHF.

The chain employs TRBV18 and TRBJ2-7; perhaps TRBD1 as D (5 bases). This CDR3 comprises 14 residues. The germline V and J ends were trimmed by 3 bases and 2 bases, with 11 bases remaining between them. Germline V CDR1 and CDR2: KGHSH, LQKENI. The CDR3 loop is CASSPRTHTYEQYF. CDR3 DNA sequence: TGTGCCAGCTCACCTAGGACACACACCTACGAGCAGTACTTC.

The chain has TRBV27 and TRBJ1-1; 10 bases line up with TRBD1. The CDR3 totals 13 residues. CDR1 is MNHEY, CDR2 SMNVEV, per germline (reference sequence). J lost 11 bases, V lost 5 bases, and 8 bases had no gene match. As DNA, the CDR3 is TGTGCCAGCAGTCTTGACAGGGGGCGCTTGGCTTTCTTT. This sequence encodes CASSLDRGRLAFF.

The chain recombines TRBV6-6 with TRBJ2-5, with 10 positions matching TRBD2. This CDR3 has 15 amino acids. V lost 5 bases to trimming and J lost 1 base; unmatched junction nucleotides: 4. Germline CDR1 reads MNHNY; CDR2 reads SVGAGI (reference sequence). The CDR3 reads CASSKGLAVQETQYF. DNA of the CDR3: TGTGCCAGCAGTAAAGGACTAGCGGTCCAAGAGACCCAGTACTTC.

This clone was recorded a few times. The junction departs from germline at one end; a sequencing error may be responsible. The V call is TRBV5-1, the J call TRBJ2-7, with 7 positions matching TRBD2. The CDR3 is 18 residues long. Germline lookup yields CDR1 SGHRS and CDR2 YFSETQ. Here the CDR3 reads CASSSLGGEGGPSHEQYF. Written as DNA, the CDR3 is TGCGCCAGCAGCTCGCTGGGGGGGGAGGGCGGACCCTCCCACGAGCAGTACTTC.

The J gene is TRBJ1-2, the V gene TRBV9; D unclear. V was trimmed by 4 bases and J by 4 bases, leaving 8 bases between them. CDR3 size: 12 residues. Germline V CDR1 and CDR2: SGDLS, YYNGEE. Here the CDR3 reads CASSSSVYGYTF. CDR3 bases: TGTGCCAGCAGCTCCTCAGTCTATGGCTACACCTTC.

In DNA, the CDR3 is TGTGCCAGCAGCCTCCAGACCTCGAAGGTTGGAAGAGCTTTCTTT. As protein: CASSLQTSKVGRAFF. The chain links TRBV7-2 to TRBJ1-1; D not certain. Germline lookup yields CDR1 SGHTA and CDR2 FQGNSA. CDR3 length equals 15 residues. The V gene lost 5 bases and the J gene lost 10 bases, with 23 bases spanning the gap.

The chain joins TRBV11-3 to TRBJ2-5; D tentatively reads TRBD1 or TRBD2 (6 bases each). Germline V gene sequence: CDR1 SGHNT, CDR2 YENEEA. Trimming shortened V by 1 base and J by 5 bases, and 17 bases separated the two germline ends. The CDR3 is 16 residues long. The DNA for the CDR3 is TGTGCCAGCAGCTTAGTAGTTCCCGGGGGCAGTGAGACCCAGTACTTC. Protein product: CASSLVVPGGSETQYF.

This clone was recorded a few times. The V gene is TRBV6-6, the J gene TRBJ2-1; D gene uncertain. V lost 3 bases and J lost 6, with 9 bases in between. Germline V CDR1 and CDR2: MNHNY, SVGAGI (reference sequence). There are 13 residues in the CDR3. The CDR3 DNA follows: TGTGCCAGCAGTTATGACTGGAGCAATGAGCAGTTCTTC. It specifies CASSYDWSNEQFF.

CDR3: CASRGGSPTDTQYF. DNA for the CDR3: TGTGCCAGTAGAGGTGGGAGCCCCACAGATACGCAGTATTTT. This rearrangement joins TRBV19 to TRBJ2-3, with a weak D call TRBD2 (5 bases). The germline V gene has CDR1 LNHDA and CDR2 SQIVND (reference sequence). V was trimmed by 6 bases and J by 2 bases, leaving 12 bases between them. The CDR3 has 14 residues. The complete variable domain, with remaining parts taken from reference TRBV19 and TRBJ2-3, reads DGGITQSPKYLFRKEGQNVTLSCEQNLNHDAMYWYRQDPGQGLRLIYYSQIVNDFQKGDIAEGYSVSREKKESFPLTVTSAQKNPTAFYLCASRGGSPTDTQYFGPGTRLTVL.